This T cell receptor beta chain was sequenced in a study of T-cell reconstitution after alpha-beta-depleted transplantation in children. Molecular barcoding with unique molecular identifiers was used for the TCRbeta library. One entry per CDR3 protein, called by TCRdb with MiXCR from the PCR reads. The sample shows around 200,000 distinct CDR3 sequences, roughly 9% of them seen only once. Germline lookup yields CDR1 SNHLY and CDR2 FYNNEI. This CDR3 has 14 amino acids. V dropped 7 bases and J dropped 9 bases, with 16 bases sitting between them. The sample consisted of PBMCs from the stem cell graft donor, taken from the stem cell graft. The genes are TRBV2 and TRBJ1-6, with D possibly being TRBD1 (5 bases). This receptor was obtained from a human donor who donated a stem cell graft to a child with acute lymphoblastic leukemia. CDR3 in amino acids: CASIRRQGFSPLHF. CDR3 DNA: TGTGCCAGCATTCGTAGGCAGGGTTTTTCACCCCTCCACTTT.